A selection of T cell receptor beta chains follows, all from one sample in a study of spatial heterogeneity in lung cancer. TCRdb fed the 5' RACE reads into MiXCR, producing one record per CDR3 protein. The data hold just under 95,000 distinct CDR3 sequences, with approximately 12% observed a single time. Sequenced material: PBMCs, taken at surgery. These receptors originate from a male donor with early-stage non-small cell lung cancer. Both conserved end residues are trimmed from each CDR3.

CDR3 | V
ASSPTSGRAMGEQF | TRBV18
ASSQGDLKEQY | TRBV4-3
SADPAAQETQY | TRBV29-1
ASSPLTGSQETQY | TRBV18
ASSTSSGGHNEQF | TRBV19
ASSIFFGRGRSTEAF | TRBV19
SARISDRVEYTEAF | TRBV20-1
SVESGTDTQY | TRBV29-1
ASSRRQAATGESYEQY | TRBV6-5
ASSGGLYEQY | TRBV7-9
ASRENQPQH | TRBV6-1
ASASFATVGRHEQF | TRBV6-2/TRBV6-3
ASTRGSNQPQH | TRBV2
SARDGGDTQETQY | TRBV20-1
SAREPGDTQY | TRBV20-1
ASSLNVVYEQY | TRBV12-3/TRBV12-4
ASSFTARGIGETQY | TRBV11-1
SAMSGGSTDTQY | TRBV20-1
ASSSGRVGDYEQY | TRBV7-8
ASSLASQPQH | TRBV7-8
ASTYAFGAGELF | TRBV7-9
ASSPGDRVEFYEQY | TRBV4-1
ASSVAGTAYNEQF | TRBV9
ASSLARTGFPPLH | TRBV7-8
ASRPNSGRETQY | TRBV6-2/TRBV6-3
ASSPSSYNEQF | TRBV6-5
ASSHRDTHQPQH | TRBV7-8
ASSQRGTSGSRTYEQY | TRBV7-2
ASSRRRPTEAF | TRBV28
ASSLHGQGGYGYT | TRBV5-1
ASSAGGQRSYEQY | TRBV7-9
ASSLASAVSSGANVLT | TRBV7-6
ASRQAATSTDTQY | TRBV2
ASSVSGETGFEQF | TRBV9
ASSYGQNEYEQY | TRBV6-2/TRBV6-3
ASSLRPSGANVLT | TRBV13
ASSYGATGSNQPQH | TRBV6-6
ATSRAAGEQF | TRBV15
ASTKYRYGTYEQY | TRBV5-6
SAPGRTGGRERY | TRBV20-1
ASRAGLAGGEQY | TRBV28
ASSLAGTGGYNEQF | TRBV4-3
ASSLPGQGSGEQY | TRBV3-1
ASSLAGDSTDTQY | TRBV2
SAQPGTKETQY | TRBV20-1
ASSLGPGGPATEAF | TRBV11-2
ATRPTSGANVLT | TRBV15
ASSREISYNEQF | TRBV5-1
ASSQGRTDTQY | TRBV3-1
SVAFSGGRPDTQY | TRBV29-1
ASSTDRESQPQH | TRBV7-2
SAREFPYNSPLH | TRBV20-1
ASSSTQGVSGGYT | TRBV5-1
SASRDEQY | TRBV20-1